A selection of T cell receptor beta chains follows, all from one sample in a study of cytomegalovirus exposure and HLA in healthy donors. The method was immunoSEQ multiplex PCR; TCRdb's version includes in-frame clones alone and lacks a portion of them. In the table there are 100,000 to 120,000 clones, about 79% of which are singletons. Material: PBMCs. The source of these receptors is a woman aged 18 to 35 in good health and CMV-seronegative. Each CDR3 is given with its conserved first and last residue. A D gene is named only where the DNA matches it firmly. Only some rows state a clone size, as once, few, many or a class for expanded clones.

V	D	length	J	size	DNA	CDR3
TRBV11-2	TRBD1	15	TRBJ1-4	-	TGTGCCAGCAGCCCAGGACAGGTCCTTAATGAAAAACTGTTTTTT	CASSPGQVLNEKLFF
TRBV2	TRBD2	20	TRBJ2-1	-	TGTGCCAGCAGTGGCCAACTTCGGCTAGCGGGAAGAACTTCCTACAATGAGCAGTTCTTC	CASSGQLRLAGRTSYNEQFF
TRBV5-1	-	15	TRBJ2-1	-	TGCGCCAGCAGCTTGCCAGGGTCTTACTACAATGAGCAGTTCTTC	CASSLPGSYYNEQFF
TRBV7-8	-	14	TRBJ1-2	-	TGTGCCAGCAGCCCCCGGGTCCTACCTTCGGGCTACACCTTC	CASSPRVLPSGYTF
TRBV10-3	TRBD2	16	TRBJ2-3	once	TGTGCCATCAGTGATTTAGCGGGACTTAGCACAGATACGCAGTATTTT	CAISDLAGLSTDTQYF
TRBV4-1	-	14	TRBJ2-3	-	TGCGCCAGCAGCCAACTGGGCCCGCGTGATACGCAGTATTTT	CASSQLGPRDTQYF
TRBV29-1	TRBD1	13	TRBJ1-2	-	TGCAGGGGGGGACAGGGGGCTTCGGATGGCTACACCTTC	CRGGQGASDGYTF
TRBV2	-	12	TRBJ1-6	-	TGTGCCAGCAGTTACGGGAATTCACCCCTCCACTTT	CASSYGNSPLHF
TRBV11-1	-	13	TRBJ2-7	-	TGTGCCAGCAGCAACCAACAGGGCTACGAGCAGTACTTC	CASSNQQGYEQYF
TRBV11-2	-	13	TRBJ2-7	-	TGTGCCAGCAGCCCCCGGGGTGCCTACGAGCAGTACTTC	CASSPRGAYEQYF
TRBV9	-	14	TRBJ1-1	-	TGTGCCAGCAGCGCCGTCGACAGGCCGAATCGGGCTTTCTTT	CASSAVDRPNRAFF
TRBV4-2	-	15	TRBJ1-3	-	TGTGCCAGCAGCCAAGGGGCAGGGGTCGGAAACACCATATATTTT	CASSQGAGVGNTIYF
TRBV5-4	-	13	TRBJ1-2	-	TGTGCCAGCAGCTTGGACAGTAACTATGGCTACACCTTC	CASSLDSNYGYTF
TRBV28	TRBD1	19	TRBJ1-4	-	TGTGCCAGCAGTCCAAGCCAGGGACAGGGGGATCCTGCTAATGAAAAACTGTTTTTT	CASSPSQGQGDPANEKLFF
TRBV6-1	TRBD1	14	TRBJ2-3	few	TGTGCCAGCAGTGAAGGGACAGGGGCAGATACGCAGTATTTT	CASSEGTGADTQYF
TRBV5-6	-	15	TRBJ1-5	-	TGTGCCAGCAGCTTCAAAACAGGGTCAGGTCAGCCCCAGCATTTT	CASSFKTGSGQPQHF
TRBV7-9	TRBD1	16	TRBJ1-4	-	TGTGCCAGCAGCTTAGCGGGGACAGGCACCAATGAAAAACTGTTTTTT	CASSLAGTGTNEKLFF
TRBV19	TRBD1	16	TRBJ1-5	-	TGTGCCAGTAGTAAGGGACAGGGTCAAAGTAATCAGCCCCAGCATTTT	CASSKGQGQSNQPQHF
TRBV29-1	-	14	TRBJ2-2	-	TGCAGCGCGCGGGACAGAATGAACACCGGGGAGCTGTTTTTT	CSARDRMNTGELFF
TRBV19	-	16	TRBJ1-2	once	TGTGCCAGTATCGGTCCCCGAGACAGACAAAACTATGGCTACACCTTC	CASIGPRDRQNYGYTF
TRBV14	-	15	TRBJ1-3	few	TGTGCCAGCAGCCAGCACACAATACCTGGAAACACCATATATTTT	CASSQHTIPGNTIYF
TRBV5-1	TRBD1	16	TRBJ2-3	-	TGCGCCAGCAGCCCAGGACAGGTTACTAGCACAGATACGCAGTATTTT	CASSPGQVTSTDTQYF
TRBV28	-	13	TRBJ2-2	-	TGTGCCAGCCGCCGTGGCCGCACCGGGGAGCTGTTTTTT	CASRRGRTGELFF
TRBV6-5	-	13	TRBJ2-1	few	TGTGCCAGCAGCCCCACTCAGGGTGGCGAGCAGTTCTTC	CASSPTQGGEQFF
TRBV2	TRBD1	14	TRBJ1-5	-	TGTGCCAGCAGTGGGGACAGCAGCCGGCAGCCCCAGCATTTT	CASSGDSSRQPQHF
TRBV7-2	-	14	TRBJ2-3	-	TGTGCCAGCAGCTGGCGACTAGGAGAAGATACGCAGTATTTT	CASSWRLGEDTQYF
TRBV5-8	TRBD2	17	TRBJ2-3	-	TGTGCCAGCAGCCTTAGCCGCTTAGCGGGGGGGCCAGATACGCAGTATTTT	CASSLSRLAGGPDTQYF
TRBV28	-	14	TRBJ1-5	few	TGTGCCAGCAGCGAGGGTTTAGGCAATCAGCCCCAGCATTTT	CASSEGLGNQPQHF
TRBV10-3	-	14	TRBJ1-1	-	TGTGCCATCAGTGATTGGGAGGGTCCCACTGAAGCTTTCTTT	CAISDWEGPTEAFF
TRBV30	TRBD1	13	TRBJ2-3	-	TGTGCCCGTGGACAGGGAATTACAGATACGCAGTATTTT	CARGQGITDTQYF
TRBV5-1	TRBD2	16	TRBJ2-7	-	TGCGCCAGCAGCTTGGGACTAGCGGGGTTACCAGACGAGCAGTACTTC	CASSLGLAGLPDEQYF
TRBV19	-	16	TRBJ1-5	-	TGTGCCAGTAGGCAACTTCCAAGTTCTAGCAATCAGCCCCAGCATTTT	CASRQLPSSSNQPQHF
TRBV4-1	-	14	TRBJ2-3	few	TGCGCCAGCAGCCAAGGTCCGGGACTCGATACGCAGTATTTT	CASSQGPGLDTQYF
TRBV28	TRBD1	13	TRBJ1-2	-	TGTGCCATCCCGGGACAGGGGGGCTATGGCTACACCTTC	CAIPGQGGYGYTF
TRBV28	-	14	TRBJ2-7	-	TGTGCCAGCAGTTCGTCACACCGCTCCTACGAGCAGTACTTC	CASSSSHRSYEQYF
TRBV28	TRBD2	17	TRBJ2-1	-	TGTGCCAGCAGTCCCACGGGTAGCGGGAGGGCCGGGAATGAGCAGTTCTTC	CASSPTGSGRAGNEQFF
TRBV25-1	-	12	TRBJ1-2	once	TGTGCCAGCAGACCAGGCTTAGATGGCTACACCTTC	CASRPGLDGYTF
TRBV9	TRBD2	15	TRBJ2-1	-	TGTGCCAGCAGCGTAGTTAGCGGGGCATACAATGAGCAGTTCTTC	CASSVVSGAYNEQFF
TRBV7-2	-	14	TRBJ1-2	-	TGTGCCAGCAGCTTATTGGGGGCGGGCTATGGCTACACCTTC	CASSLLGAGYGYTF
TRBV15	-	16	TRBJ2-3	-	TGTGCCACCAGCAGAGGTGTAGCGCTGAGCACAGATACGCAGTATTTT	CATSRGVALSTDTQYF
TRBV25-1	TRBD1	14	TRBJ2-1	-	TGTGCCAGCAGTCTTCTAGACAGGGACCATGAGCAGTTCTTC	CASSLLDRDHEQFF
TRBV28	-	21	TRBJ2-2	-	TGTGCCAGCAGTCTGCCTCGGGGGCTAGCGGTACTAACTTTGAACACCGGGGAGCTGTTTTTT	CASSLPRGLAVLTLNTGELFF
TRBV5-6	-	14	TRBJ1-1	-	TGTGCCAGCAGCAAAACCTTATCGAGGACTGAAGCTTTCTTT	CASSKTLSRTEAFF
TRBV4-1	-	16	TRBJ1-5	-	TGCGCCAGCAGCCAAGTTACACCCCGGGGGTATCAGCCCCAGCATTTT	CASSQVTPRGYQPQHF
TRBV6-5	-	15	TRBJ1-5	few	TGTGCCAGCAGCCCGGCCGATGCGGTCAATCAGCCCCAGCATTTT	CASSPADAVNQPQHF
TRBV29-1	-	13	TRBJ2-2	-	TGCAGCGTTGTGACTCCCGGTGGCGGGGAGCTGTTTTTT	CSVVTPGGGELFF
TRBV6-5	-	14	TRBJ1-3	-	TGTGCCAGCAGTCTGACATTCTCTGGAAACACCATATATTTT	CASSLTFSGNTIYF
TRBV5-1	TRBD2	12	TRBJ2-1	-	TGCGCCAGCAGCTCGGGGGGAGGTGAGCAGTTCTTC	CASSSGGGEQFF